This T cell receptor beta chain was observed in a study of blood T cells in healthy people across ages. Whole-study results and caveats: Measured against age, TCR beta diversity per million T cells decreased in a roughly linear manner.

V shed 3 bases, J shed 2 bases, and the junction held 9 bases outside the gene matches. CDR1 is SGHKS, CDR2 YYEKEE, per germline (reference sequence). This CDR3 is built from 16 residues. Samples had at least 7 million PBMCs isolated from them. On this clonotype itself: Its specificity is not known.

The second PCR ran 7 to 11 cycles with a sample-barcoded 5' primer and J-beta primers. Every cDNA molecule bore a tag from a template-switch adaptor containing 12 random nucleotides. Each single sample gave us at least 3 million CDR3-containing paired-end reads. Each CDR3 protein is one row after TCRdb ran MiXCR on the 5' RACE reads. Altogether 1.5 million to 2 million distinct CDR3 sequences are present, more than 35% being singletons, with the ten largest covering about 21%. The sequenced sample consisted of blood. The V call is TRBV5-5, the J call TRBJ2-3, with 7 positions matching TRBD1. The source of this sequence is a human donor in good health. CDR3 sequence: CASSSDRWGYTDTQYF. As DNA, the CDR3 is TGTGCCAGCAGCTCGGACAGGTGGGGTTACACAGATACGCAGTATTTT.